This T cell receptor (beta chain) is drawn from a study of blood T cell repertoires in COVID-19. Overall study: Sites in the United States, Italy and Spain provided acute and convalescent COVID-19 samples. From T cells, B-cell-depleted T cells, or PBMCs came the material, which was cDNA or gDNA.

Per the original methods: Nucleated cell counts were estimated from reference gene primer amplification. Produced via immunoSEQ multiplex PCR; TCRdb's table is partial and in-frame only. From that table come the V and J calls and clone size; the DNA was used to work out D and trimming. There are about 73,000 clones in the sample; over 80% occur only once, and approximately 2.4% lies in the top ten. The ends were cut back, 0 bases at V and 9 bases at J, with 15 bases in the middle. Germline CDR1 is MGHRA and CDR2 is YSYEKL. The length of the CDR3 is 16 residues. This chain uses TRBV4-1 with TRBJ1-6; no reliable D call. The TCR sequence derives from a man older than 75 with active or convalescent COVID-19. The sequenced sample was peripheral blood. CDR3 loop: CASSQEKAFLVSPLHF. For the CDR3, the DNA is TGCGCCAGCAGCCAAGAGAAAGCTTTCCTGGTTTCACCCCTCCACTTT.